Each of the 6 T cell receptor beta chains below was sequenced from the same sample in a study of shared T cell receptors in the human thymus. TCRdb keeps only in-frame clones here, not all; method: immunoSEQ multiplex PCR. The sample records 720,000 or so clones, 80% to 90% being singletons. These data also featured in a second study, about human thymus T cells.

The material sequenced was thymocytes. These receptors originate from a girl in the first two years of life with a congenital heart defect.

This chain connects TRBV9 to TRBJ2-7; TRBD2 matches 7 bases. The germline V gene has CDR1 SGDLS and CDR2 YYNGEE. V shed 0 bases and J 2 bases; nucleotides not matched to a gene: 5. The CDR3 has 15 amino acids. The CDR3 loop reads CASSVGSGAAYEQYF. DNA for the CDR3: TGTGCCAGCAGCGTAGGAAGCGGGGCAGCCTACGAGCAGTACTTC.

This sequence joins TRBV7-9 and TRBJ2-3, with 7 nucleotides matching TRBD1. This CDR3 contains 15 residues. The germline CDR1 and CDR2 sequences are SEHNR and FQNEAQ (reference sequence). With 4 bases clipped from V and 1 base from J, the junction kept 5 bases outside the gene matches. CDR3: CASSSGQDRTDTQYF. CDR3 bases: TGTGCCAGCAGCTCCGGACAGGATCGCACAGATACGCAGTATTTT.

CDR3 bases: TGCGCCAGCAGCCAAGTCCCGGCCCAGGGATTAGCCTACGAGCAGTACTTC. This sequence encodes CASSQVPAQGLAYEQYF. The genes are TRBV4-1 and TRBJ2-7, with D maybe TRBD1 (5 bases). Per the germline V gene, CDR1 is MGHRA and CDR2 is YSYEKL. The V end was cut by 1 base, the J end by 2 bases, with 18 bases between. The CDR3 has 17 amino acids.

CDR3: CASGRGGDLAKNIQYF. The CDR3 bases are TGTGCCAGCGGGCGGGGGGGCGATCTAGCCAAAAACATTCAGTACTTC. V usage is TRBV2 and J usage is TRBJ2-4; 9 bases line up with TRBD2. V shed 8 bases and J 0 bases; nucleotides not matched to a gene: 8. CDR1 is SNHLY, CDR2 FYNNEI, per germline. CDR3 size: 16 residues.

The CDR3 here is CATTDRGIYEQYF. CDR3 in DNA: TGTGCCACCACGGACAGAGGGATCTACGAGCAGTACTTC. This rearrangement joins TRBV28 to TRBJ2-7, with a tentative D call TRBD1 (6 bases). Germline assignment: CDR1 MDHEN and CDR2 SYDVKM. This CDR3 is built from 13 residues. V lost 10 bases, J lost 3 bases, and 16 bases lay in between. Combining the CDR3 with reference TRBV28 and TRBJ2-7 gives the whole variable domain DVKVTQSSRYLVKRTGEKVFLECVQDMDHENMFWYRQDPGLGLRLIYFSYDVKMKEKGDIPEGYSVSREKKERFSLILESASTNQTSMYLCATTDRGIYEQYFGPGTRLTVT.

This sequence joins TRBV15 and TRBJ1-2, with 7 nucleotides matching TRBD1. V dropped 1 base and J dropped 5; count of bases not matched to a gene: 10. The germline gives CDR1 LNHNV, CDR2 YYDKDF (reference sequence). CDR3 length: 16 amino acids. CDR3 amino acids: CATSRALSTGVYGYTF. Written as DNA, the CDR3 is TGTGCCACCAGCAGAGCTCTCTCCACAGGGGTTTATGGCTACACCTTC. The whole variable domain, filled in from reference TRBV15 and TRBJ1-2, reads DAMVIQNPRYQVTQFGKPVTLSCSQTLNHNVMYWYQQKSSQAPKLLFHYYDKDFNNEADTPDNFQSRRPNTSFCFLDIRSPGLGDTAMYLCATSRALSTGVYGYTFGSGTRLTVV.